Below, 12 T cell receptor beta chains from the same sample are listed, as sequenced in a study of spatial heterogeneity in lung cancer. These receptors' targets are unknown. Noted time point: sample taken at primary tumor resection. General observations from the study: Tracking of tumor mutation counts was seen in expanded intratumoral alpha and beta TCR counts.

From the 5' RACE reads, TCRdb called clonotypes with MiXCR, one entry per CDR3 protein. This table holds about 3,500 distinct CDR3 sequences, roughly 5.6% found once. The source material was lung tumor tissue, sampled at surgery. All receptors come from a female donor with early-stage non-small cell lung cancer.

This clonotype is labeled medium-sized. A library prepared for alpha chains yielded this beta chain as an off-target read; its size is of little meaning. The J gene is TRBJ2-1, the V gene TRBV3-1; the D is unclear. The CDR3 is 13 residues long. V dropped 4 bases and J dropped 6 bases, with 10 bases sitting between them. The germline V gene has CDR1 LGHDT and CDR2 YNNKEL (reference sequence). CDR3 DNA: TGTGCCAGCAGCCCATCGACGATCAATGAGCAGTTCTTC. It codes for CASSPSTINEQFF.

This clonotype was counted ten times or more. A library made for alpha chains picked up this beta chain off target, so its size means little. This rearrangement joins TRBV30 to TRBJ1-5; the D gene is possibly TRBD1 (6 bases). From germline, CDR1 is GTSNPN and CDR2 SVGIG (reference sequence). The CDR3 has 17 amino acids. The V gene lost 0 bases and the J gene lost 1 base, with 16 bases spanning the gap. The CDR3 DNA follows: TGTGCCTGGAGTGTAAGGCGAGGGGGAGGGAGCAATCAGCCCCAGCATTTT. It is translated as CAWSVRRGGGSNQPQHF.

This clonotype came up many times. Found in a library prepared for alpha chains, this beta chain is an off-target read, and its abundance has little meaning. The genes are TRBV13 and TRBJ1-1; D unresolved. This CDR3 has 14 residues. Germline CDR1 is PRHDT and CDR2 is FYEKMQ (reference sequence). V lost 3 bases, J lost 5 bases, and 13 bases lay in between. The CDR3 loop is CASSFTQAETEAFF. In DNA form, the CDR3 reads TGTGCCAGCAGCTTCACGCAGGCGGAGACTGAAGCTTTCTTT. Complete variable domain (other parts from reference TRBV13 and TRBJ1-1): AAGVIQSPRHLIKEKRETATLKCYPIPRHDTVYWYQQGPGQDPQFLISFYEKMQSDKGSIPDRFSAQQFSDYHSELNMSSLELGDSALYFCASSFTQAETEAFFGQGTRLTVV.

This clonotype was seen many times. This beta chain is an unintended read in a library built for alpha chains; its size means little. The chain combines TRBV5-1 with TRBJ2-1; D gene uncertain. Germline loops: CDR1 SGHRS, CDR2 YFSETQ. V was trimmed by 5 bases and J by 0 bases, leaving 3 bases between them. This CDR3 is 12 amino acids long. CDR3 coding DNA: TGCGCCAGCAGAGGCTCCTACAATGAGCAGTTCTTC. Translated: CASRGSYNEQFF. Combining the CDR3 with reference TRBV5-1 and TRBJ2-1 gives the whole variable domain KAGVTQTPRYLIKTRGQQVTLSCSPISGHRSVSWYQQTPGQGLQFLFEYFSETQRNKGNFPGRFSGRQFSNSRSEMNVSTLELGDSALYLCASRGSYNEQFFGPGTRLTVL.

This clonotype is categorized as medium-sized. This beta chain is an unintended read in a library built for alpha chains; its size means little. The CDR3 sequence: CASCSPGGRSSFEQFF. The CDR3 nucleotides read TGTGCCAGTTGTTCCCCCGGCGGGAGGTCGTCGTTTGAGCAGTTCTTC. This sequence joins TRBV28 and TRBJ2-1; TRBD2 matches at 8 bases. CDR1 and CDR2 from the germline V gene are MDHEN and SYDVKM. The CDR3 consists of 16 residues. V shed 9 bases, J shed 9 bases, and the junction held 19 bases outside the gene matches.

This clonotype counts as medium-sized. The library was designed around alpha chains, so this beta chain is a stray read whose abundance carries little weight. The chain's CDR3 is CASRQGDQPQHF. The CDR3 DNA follows: TGTGCCAGCCGACAGGGCGATCAGCCCCAGCATTTT. The rearrangement joins TRBV2 to TRBJ1-5; 7 bases match TRBD1. Trimming cost V 8 bases and J 5 bases; bases outside gene matches: 3. Germline V gives CDR1 SNHLY, CDR2 FYNNEI. This CDR3 region has 12 residues.

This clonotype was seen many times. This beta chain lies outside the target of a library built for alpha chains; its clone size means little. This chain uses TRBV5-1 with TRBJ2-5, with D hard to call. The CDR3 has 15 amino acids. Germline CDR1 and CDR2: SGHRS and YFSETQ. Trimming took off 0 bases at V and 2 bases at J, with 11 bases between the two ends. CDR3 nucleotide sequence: TGCGCCAGCAGCTTGGTAGGGTTGATTCAAGAGACCCAGTACTTC. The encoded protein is CASSLVGLIQETQYF. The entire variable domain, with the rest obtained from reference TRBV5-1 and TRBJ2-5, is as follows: KAGVTQTPRYLIKTRGQQVTLSCSPISGHRSVSWYQQTPGQGLQFLFEYFSETQRNKGNFPGRFSGRQFSNSRSEMNVSTLELGDSALYLCASSLVGLIQETQYFGPGTRLLVL.

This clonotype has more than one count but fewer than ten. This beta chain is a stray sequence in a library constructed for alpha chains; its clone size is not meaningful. CDR3 nucleotides: TGCGCCAGCAGCTCCAGCGGGAGCTCCTACAATGAGCAGTTCTTC. Translating it yields CASSSSGSSYNEQFF. J is TRBJ2-1 and V is TRBV5-1; 8 bases align to TRBD2. CDR3 size: 15 residues. CDR1 SGHRS and CDR2 YFSETQ come from the germline V gene. V dropped 3 bases and J dropped 0; count of bases not matched to a gene: 2. Using reference TRBV5-1 and TRBJ2-1 for the parts outside the CDR3, the full variable domain is KAGVTQTPRYLIKTRGQQVTLSCSPISGHRSVSWYQQTPGQGLQFLFEYFSETQRNKGNFPGRFSGRQFSNSRSEMNVSTLELGDSALYLCASSSSGSSYNEQFFGPGTRLTVL.

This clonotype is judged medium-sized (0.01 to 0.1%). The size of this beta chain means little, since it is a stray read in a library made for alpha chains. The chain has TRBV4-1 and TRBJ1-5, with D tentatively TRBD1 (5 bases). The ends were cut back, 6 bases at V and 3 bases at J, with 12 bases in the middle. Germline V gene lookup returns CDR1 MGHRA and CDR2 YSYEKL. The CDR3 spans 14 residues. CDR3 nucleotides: TGCGCCAGCAGAGGGGAAGGACTCAATCAGCCCCAGCATTTT. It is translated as CASRGEGLNQPQHF.

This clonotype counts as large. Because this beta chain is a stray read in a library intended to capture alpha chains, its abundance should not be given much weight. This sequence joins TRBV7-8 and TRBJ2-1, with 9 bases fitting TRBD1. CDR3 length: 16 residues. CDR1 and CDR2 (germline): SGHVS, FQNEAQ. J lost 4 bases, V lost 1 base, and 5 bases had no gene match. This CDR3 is CASSLVGTGQYNEQFF. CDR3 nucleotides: TGTGCCAGCAGCTTAGTCGGGACAGGGCAATACAATGAGCAGTTCTTC.

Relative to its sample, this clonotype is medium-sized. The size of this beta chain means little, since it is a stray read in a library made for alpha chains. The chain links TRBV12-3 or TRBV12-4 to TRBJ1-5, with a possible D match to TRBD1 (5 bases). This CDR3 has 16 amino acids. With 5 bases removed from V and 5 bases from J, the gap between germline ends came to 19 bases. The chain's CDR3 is CASSPFSGARHQPQHF. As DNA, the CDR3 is TGTGCCAGCAGTCCCTTTAGCGGGGCGCGCCATCAGCCCCAGCATTTT.

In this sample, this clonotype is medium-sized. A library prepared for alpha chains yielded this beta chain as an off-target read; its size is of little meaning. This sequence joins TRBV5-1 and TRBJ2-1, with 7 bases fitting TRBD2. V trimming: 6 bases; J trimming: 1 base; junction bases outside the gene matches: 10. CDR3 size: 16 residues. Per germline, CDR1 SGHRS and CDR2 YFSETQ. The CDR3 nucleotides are TGCGCCAGCAACCCTCCCGGGGGGATGTCCTACAATGAGCAGTTCTTC. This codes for CASNPPGGMSYNEQFF.